A selection of T cell receptor beta chains follows, all from one sample in a study of CD8 T cells in ankylosing spondylitis. TCRdb re-called the 5' RACE reads through MiXCR, storing one row per CDR3 protein. The sample records about 440,000 distinct CDR3 sequences, roughly 15% being singletons. The sample taken for sequencing was blood, either unsorted or a sorted T cell fraction (not recorded which). All receptors come from a male donor with ankylosing spondylitis. CDR3s include the opening cysteine and the closing phenylalanine or tryptophan. Fields, in order: V gene, J gene, D gene, clone size, CDR3 protein, CDR3 DNA. The D gene is left open where the match is weak. Not every row has a clone size; where given, it reads once, few, many or a size class.

v_call: TRBV2; j_call: TRBJ1-1; d_call: .; clone_size: .; cdr3_aa: CASSGGQYTEAFF; cdr3_nt: TGTGCCAGCAGTGGGGGACAATACACTGAAGCTTTCTTT
v_call: TRBV20-1; j_call: TRBJ2-1; d_call: TRBD1; clone_size: .; cdr3_aa: CSVRPHRGVNEQFF; cdr3_nt: TGCAGTGTTCGACCTCACAGGGGGGTCAATGAGCAGTTCTTC
v_call: TRBV6-2/TRBV6-3; j_call: TRBJ2-5; d_call: .; clone_size: .; cdr3_aa: CASSYGNPKETQYF; cdr3_nt: TGTGCCAGCAGTTACGGGAACCCTAAAGAGACCCAGTACTTC
v_call: TRBV10-1; j_call: TRBJ2-3; d_call: .; clone_size: .; cdr3_aa: CASSAGRGPDTQYF; cdr3_nt: TGCGCCAGCAGTGCGGGACGGGGACCTGATACGCAGTATTTT
v_call: TRBV7-2; j_call: TRBJ1-5; d_call: .; clone_size: few; cdr3_aa: CASSLATDRSNQPQHF; cdr3_nt: TGTGCCAGCAGCTTAGCCACTGACAGAAGCAATCAGCCCCAGCATTTT
v_call: TRBV11-2; j_call: TRBJ1-6; d_call: .; clone_size: .; cdr3_aa: CASSYDRSGSPLHF; cdr3_nt: TGTGCCAGCAGCTACGACAGGTCGGGTTCACCCCTCCACTTT
v_call: TRBV4-1; j_call: TRBJ2-1; d_call: .; clone_size: few; cdr3_aa: CASSKGGTQSSAYNEQFF; cdr3_nt: TGCGCCAGCAGTAAAGGGGGGACGCAAAGTAGCGCCTACAATGAGCAGTTCTTC
v_call: TRBV12-3/TRBV12-4; j_call: TRBJ2-4; d_call: TRBD1; clone_size: many; cdr3_aa: CASSQQGAGAKNIQYF; cdr3_nt: TGTGCCAGCAGTCAACAGGGGGCCGGAGCCAAAAACATTCAGTACTTC
v_call: TRBV29-1; j_call: TRBJ1-1; d_call: .; clone_size: few; cdr3_aa: CSVGGAGTMNTEAFF; cdr3_nt: TGCAGCGTTGGTGGGGCAGGGACCATGAACACTGAAGCTTTCTTT
v_call: TRBV19; j_call: TRBJ2-2; d_call: TRBD1; clone_size: .; cdr3_aa: CASTRDRGLSGELFF; cdr3_nt: TGTGCCAGCACCCGGGACAGGGGGCTTTCCGGGGAGCTGTTTTTT
v_call: TRBV2; j_call: TRBJ2-7; d_call: .; clone_size: .; cdr3_aa: CAEGGQGPYEQYF; cdr3_nt: TGTGCAGAGGGAGGGCAGGGGCCCTACGAGCAGTACTTC
v_call: TRBV7-9; j_call: TRBJ2-7; d_call: TRBD1; clone_size: few; cdr3_aa: CASRSGQGSEQYF; cdr3_nt: TGTGCCAGCAGGAGCGGACAGGGGAGTGAGCAGTACTTC
v_call: TRBV5-6; j_call: TRBJ1-1; d_call: .; clone_size: .; cdr3_aa: CASSPGGNMNTEAFF; cdr3_nt: TGTGCCAGCAGCCCGGGCGGTAACATGAACACTGAAGCTTTCTTT
v_call: TRBV12-3/TRBV12-4; j_call: TRBJ2-7; d_call: .; clone_size: .; cdr3_aa: CASRRGPEGYEQYF; cdr3_nt: TGTGCCAGCCGACGGGGACCGGAAGGTTACGAGCAGTACTTC
v_call: TRBV7-8; j_call: TRBJ1-4; d_call: .; clone_size: .; cdr3_aa: CASSLALAAATNEKLFF; cdr3_nt: TGTGCCAGCAGCTTAGCGCTCGCAGCAGCAACTAATGAAAAACTGTTTTTT
v_call: TRBV20-1; j_call: TRBJ1-1; d_call: .; clone_size: few; cdr3_aa: CSAASPSAFF; cdr3_nt: TGCAGTGCCGCGTCCCCCAGCGCTTTCTTT
v_call: TRBV2; j_call: TRBJ1-6; d_call: .; clone_size: many; cdr3_aa: CASSSGGWNSPLHF; cdr3_nt: TGTGCCAGCAGCTCCGGGGGGTGGAATTCACCCCTCCACTTT
v_call: TRBV13; j_call: TRBJ2-1; d_call: TRBD2; clone_size: few; cdr3_aa: CASSLPAGAYNEQFF; cdr3_nt: TGTGCCAGCAGCTTACCAGCGGGAGCCTACAATGAGCAGTTCTTC
v_call: TRBV29-1; j_call: TRBJ2-3; d_call: .; clone_size: few; cdr3_aa: CSVKDHRVSKDTQYF; cdr3_nt: TGCAGCGTGAAGGACCACAGGGTTTCTAAAGATACGCAGTATTTT
v_call: TRBV6-2/TRBV6-3; j_call: TRBJ2-1; d_call: TRBD2; clone_size: few; cdr3_aa: CASSYSVRLAGAHNEQFF; cdr3_nt: TGTGCCAGCAGTTACTCGGTTAGACTAGCGGGAGCACACAATGAGCAGTTCTTC
v_call: TRBV6-2/TRBV6-3; j_call: TRBJ2-3; d_call: TRBD2; clone_size: .; cdr3_aa: CASSYRTPVDLAGASNTQYF; cdr3_nt: TGTGCCAGCAGTTACCGGACTCCCGTCGATTTAGCGGGAGCATCAAATACGCAGTATTTT
v_call: TRBV6-1; j_call: TRBJ2-2; d_call: TRBD1; clone_size: .; cdr3_aa: CASSGTKGQLVTGELFF; cdr3_nt: TGTGCCAGCAGTGGAACCAAGGGACAGTTAGTCACCGGGGAGCTGTTTTTT
v_call: TRBV12-3/TRBV12-4; j_call: TRBJ1-6; d_call: .; clone_size: many; cdr3_aa: CASSPVMAARYNSPLHF; cdr3_nt: TGTGCCAGCAGCCCAGTCATGGCAGCCCGATATAATTCACCCCTCCACTTT
v_call: TRBV5-1; j_call: TRBJ2-2; d_call: TRBD2; clone_size: .; cdr3_aa: CASSIALTRLAGGPGGELFF; cdr3_nt: TGCGCCAGCAGCATTGCCCTTACCCGACTAGCGGGAGGGCCAGGCGGGGAGCTGTTTTTT
v_call: TRBV6-5; j_call: TRBJ1-5; d_call: .; clone_size: few; cdr3_aa: CASSYHPLERDQPQHF; cdr3_nt: TGTGCCAGCAGTTACCACCCCTTGGAAAGGGATCAGCCCCAGCATTTT
v_call: TRBV20-1; j_call: TRBJ1-2; d_call: TRBD1; clone_size: .; cdr3_aa: CSARGQGESSYGYTF; cdr3_nt: TGCAGTGCTAGAGGACAGGGTGAAAGTAGCTATGGCTACACCTTC
v_call: TRBV29-1; j_call: TRBJ2-1; d_call: .; clone_size: .; cdr3_aa: CSGRWGSSYNEQFF; cdr3_nt: TGCAGCGGGAGGTGGGGGAGCTCCTACAATGAGCAGTTCTTC
v_call: TRBV7-8; j_call: TRBJ2-1; d_call: TRBD1; clone_size: .; cdr3_aa: CASTLGQMNEQFF; cdr3_nt: TGTGCCAGCACCCTGGGACAGATGAATGAGCAGTTCTTC
v_call: TRBV12-3/TRBV12-4; j_call: TRBJ1-1; d_call: .; clone_size: few; cdr3_aa: CASSLVGGPGNTEAFF; cdr3_nt: TGTGCCAGCAGTTTAGTTGGAGGCCCGGGGAACACTGAAGCTTTCTTT
v_call: TRBV27; j_call: TRBJ1-6; d_call: TRBD1; clone_size: few; cdr3_aa: CASSPERDRGLRNSPLHF; cdr3_nt: TGTGCCAGCAGTCCGGAACGGGACAGGGGGCTTCGGAATTCACCCCTCCACTTT
v_call: TRBV6-5; j_call: TRBJ2-1; d_call: TRBD2; clone_size: many; cdr3_aa: CASSFLAGGPGAYNEQFF; cdr3_nt: TGTGCCAGCAGTTTCCTAGCGGGGGGGCCGGGCGCCTACAATGAGCAGTTCTTC
v_call: TRBV4-2; j_call: TRBJ2-1; d_call: .; clone_size: few; cdr3_aa: CASSQFSNSYNEQFF; cdr3_nt: TGTGCCAGCAGCCAATTTAGTAATTCCTACAATGAGCAGTTCTTC
v_call: TRBV5-6; j_call: TRBJ2-7; d_call: .; clone_size: .; cdr3_aa: CASSSVVGCYEQYF; cdr3_nt: TGTGCCAGCAGCTCCGTGGTCGGCTGCTACGAGCAGTACTTC
v_call: TRBV11-1; j_call: TRBJ2-2; d_call: .; clone_size: few; cdr3_aa: CASSPLGGFLENTGELFF; cdr3_nt: TGTGCCAGCAGTCCATTGGGTGGCTTCCTCGAAAACACCGGGGAGCTGTTTTTT